The next 7 T cell receptor beta chains were all read from a single sample in a study of T-cell reconstitution after alpha-beta-depleted transplantation in children. For TCRbeta, the library was prepared with unique molecular identifiers. Via MiXCR, TCRdb re-called the PCR reads, giving one row per CDR3 protein. This sample has 600,000 to 800,000 distinct CDR3 sequences, with about an eighth found just once. The sample was PBMCs, taken before TCRalphabeta/CD19-depleted stem cell transplant. These receptors were obtained from a girl aged 2 to 9 with congenital amegakaryocytic thrombocytopenia, due to receive a stem cell transplant.

CDR3 protein: CASSQVPRGAETQYF. The CDR3 DNA sequence: TGCGCCAGCAGCCAAGTGCCGAGAGGGGCTGAGACCCAGTACTTC. V gene TRBV4-1 combines with J gene TRBJ2-5; the D call may be TRBD1 or TRBD2 (5 bases each). Germline assignment: CDR1 MGHRA and CDR2 YSYEKL. The V end lost 1 base, the J end lost 5 bases, and 14 bases lay between the germline ends. There are 15 residues in the CDR3.

J is TRBJ2-1 and V is TRBV4-2, with 10 positions matching TRBD2. The V segment lost 2 bases and the J segment 1 base; nucleotides outside the gene matches: 8. Germline-derived CDR1 and CDR2 are LGHNA and YNFKEQ. The CDR3 is 18 residues long. The CDR3 region is CASSQTDLAGDSYNEQFF. The CDR3 DNA follows: TGTGCCAGCAGCCAAACAGATCTAGCGGGAGATTCCTACAATGAGCAGTTCTTC.

This clonotype was detected ten times or more. The rearrangement joins TRBV5-1 to TRBJ1-5; D is possibly TRBD1 (5 bases). Germline V gene lookup returns CDR1 SGHRS and CDR2 YFSETQ. This CDR3 contains 16 residues. The V end lost 5 bases, the J end lost 1 base, and 16 bases lay between the germline ends. CDR3 bases: TGCGCCAGCAGACTCTTCGGCAGGGAGAGCAATCAGCCCCAGCATTTT. It encodes CASRLFGRESNQPQHF.

In its sample, this clonotype was seen a few times. The genes are TRBV7-9 and TRBJ2-2, with 13 bases fitting TRBD2. V was pared by 5 bases and J by 4 bases, with 7 bases of the junction left unmatched. The CDR3 has 17 residues. Germline loops: CDR1 SEHNR, CDR2 FQNEAQ (reference sequence). CDR3 nucleotides: TGTGCCAGCAGCGCCCGGGGACTAGCGGGACCCACCGGGGAGCTGTTTTTT. It is translated as CASSARGLAGPTGELFF.

This clonotype has just a few counts. This chain joins TRBV20-1 and TRBJ1-1; tentatively, D is TRBD1 (5 bases). In germline, CDR1 is DFQATT, CDR2 SNEGSKA (reference sequence). CDR3 length equals 14 residues. V dropped 8 bases and J dropped 4 bases, with 20 bases sitting between them. The CDR3, as DNA: TGCAGTCAATTACCTACTCAGGGAGTCACTGAAGCTTTCTTT. Translated: CSQLPTQGVTEAFF.

Written as DNA, the CDR3 is TGCAGTGCTAGAGATCCGACAGGATCGTATAGCAATCAGCCCCAGCATTTT. Its translation: CSARDPTGSYSNQPQHF. This chain joins TRBV20-1 and TRBJ1-5, with D tentatively TRBD1 (6 bases). CDR3 length: 17 residues. Germline V lookup: CDR1 DFQATT, CDR2 SNEGSKA (reference sequence). Trimming stripped 0 bases from V and 0 bases from J, with 15 bases between.

Comments on this clonotype: Just one base apart from a much larger clone, this may be a read error. The chain combines TRBV10-3 with TRBJ2-1, with D maybe TRBD2 (7 bases). The CDR3 runs to 13 residues. Germline CDR1 and CDR2: ENHRY and SYGVKD. The CDR3 DNA follows: TGTGCCAGCCGTAGGGGGGGAGACAATGAGCAGTCCTTC. Its translation: CASRRGGDNEQSF.